The clone carrying this T cell receptor (beta chain) was seen more than once but under ten times. Its cognate antigen is unknown. cDNA libraries for TCR alpha and TCR beta, carrying sample barcodes and UMIs, came from 5'RACE with constant-segment primers. TCRdb reanalysed the 5' RACE reads using MiXCR and keeps one entry per CDR3 protein. The sample yields 180,000 or so distinct CDR3 sequences, approximately 10% seen once. This specimen belongs to a study of T-cell memory formation after mild COVID-19. Study-wide results and caveats: Pre-infection memory already had some responding clones, implying cross-reactive memory joined. Among contracting clones, CD4+ were mainly CM/EM and CD8+ enriched in EMRA. CD4+ bias marked clones expanding day 15 to 37, unlike balanced contracting clones.

V was pared by 4 bases and J by 5 bases, with 2 bases of the junction left unmatched. CDR3 size: 14 residues. The clonotype comes from a man between 18 and 29 years old who had mild COVID-19 (a few samples of this study predate the infection). Cell type and time point are not known. The chain links TRBV12-3 or TRBV12-4 to TRBJ1-4; 9 bases are shared with TRBD1. Sequenced: PBMCs or a T cell subset sorted from them (not recorded which). CDR3: CASSSTGGNEKLFF. CDR3 sequence (DNA): TGTGCCAGCAGTTCGACAGGGGGGAATGAAAAACTGTTTTTT.